Below, one TCR beta chain is given with its context. There is no known antigen for this receptor. Base qualities were left out, and no much larger clone turns up one base away. The sample originates from a study of cytomegalovirus exposure and HLA in healthy donors (dated by TCRdb to about 2017). For the study in its entirety: An earlier analysis of some 550 of the donors reported roughly 300 Gb of sequence data and around 110 million unique TCR beta sequences from 150 million to 200 million T cells. All discovery cohort repertoires had been generated on a single sequencing platform. Across roughly 420 genotyped donors of the cohort, an average of approximately 240,000 unique TCR beta nucleotide sequences per donor were sequenced, and around 20% of those sequences were non-productive. To decide whether each TCR beta V gene segment behaved as functional or pseudogenic, an earlier analysis of approximately 600 of the donors relied on high-throughput TCR beta sequencing. Typing coverage differed by locus: A, B, C, DRB1 and DQB1 were typed in about 620-640 donors, DQA1 in 522, DPA1 in approximately 610, and DPB1 in 400 to 480. The study profiled the T cell repertoires of fewer than 850 subjects by immunosequencing and related them to cytomegalovirus serostatus. Besides the first cohort of more than 650 subjects, a separate validation cohort made up of 120 or so different subjects was used. Of the 300 to 500 genotyped donors, 65% to 90% were placed in the genetic ancestry cluster associated with self-reported Caucasian donors. High-throughput TCR immunosequencing, statistical association of individual TCRs with disease status, and machine learning were combined to predict cytomegalovirus infection status. Donor age, sex, ethnicity and CMV serostatus were compiled alongside the repertoire data. A handful of DR-DQ haplotypes were handled as single units for association and clustering because linkage in the cohort was strong. In the later analysis, no new phenotypic data were used to find candidate immune exposures; instead, reliance was placed on TCR beta sequences and their occurrence across donors. Genome-wide SNP genotypes for about three fifths of the 666 donors were used in a later genetic analysis, which treated that subset as a discovery cohort. In a later analysis, previously published TCR beta repertoires from roughly 710 donors were re-analyzed and high-resolution HLA genotyping was added so that TCR occurrence patterns could be studied. The study aimed to test whether cataloging public T cell receptors could reveal signatures of past pathogen exposure. HLA typing covered class I and class II loci at four-digit resolution. An early release covering about 600 HLA-typed donors comprised about 300 gigabases of sequencing data and approximately 85 million unique TCR sequences. General study outcomes and caveats: In a later analysis, several top co-occurrence clusters were reported to appear linked to parvovirus B19, influenza, CMV and Epstein-Barr virus. A later analysis associated around 16,000 TCR beta sequences with specific HLA alleles at a false discovery rate of 0.05. CMV serostatus was the only immune exposure information available for the cohort. Broadly in line with IMGT annotations, most TCR beta V segments showed up in productive rearrangements about 90% or about 30% of the time in an earlier analysis of about 500 of the donors. Because HLA typing was missing for some donors at each locus, association tests included only the typed subset. A total of 150 or so TCR beta chains were listed by the study as associated with cytomegalovirus. A further reported finding was that TCR beta sequences accurately predicted the HLA-A and HLA-B alleles for most subjects in the first cohort. Assigning TCR associations to individual alleles was difficult when HLA alleles, especially DR and DQ, strongly co-occurred. A few of the identified cytomegalovirus-associated TCR beta chains were confirmed in vitro to be specific for cytomegalovirus antigens. The presence/absence analyses assumed that sequencing depth was roughly uniform across donors, and that assumption may not be true. Some IMGT-functional V segments, including TRBV6-2 and TRBV6-3, could not be distinguished by the 87-base-pair reads and were therefore excluded. The authors suggested that the approach could potentially be extended to other disease states and immunological phenotypes. According to a later genetic analysis, donors in an Asian-associated ancestry cluster had fewer N-insertions in productive TCRs than the roughly 670-donor mean. The classifier was reported to diagnose cytomegalovirus status with high specificity and sensitivity in both the original and validation cohorts. A group of highly shared sequence variants was considered likely to be a technical artifact of the sequencing pipeline. A later analysis found that most CMV-associated TCR beta chains appeared HLA-restricted, with HLA associations seemingly driven largely by CMV exposure. An association between a missense DCLRE1C variant and V-gene and J-gene trimming of TCR beta chains was found in a later genetic analysis and replicated in an independent cohort. Because counts were too low, about 17 rarely observed V segments, including chromosome 9 orphons, were excluded from the earlier analysis of about 500 of the donors. A later analysis found that HLA-associated TCR beta chains were more clonally expanded and had lower generation probabilities than equally common non-associated chains. According to a later analysis, TCR association rates differed among HLA loci, with DRB1 alleles showing the most associated TCRs and HLA-C alleles showing the fewest. Correlated functional status among segregating V segments might reflect linkage disequilibrium, but an unknown experimental factor could not be ruled out. Only TCR beta chains were sequenced in this cohort, and the absence of alpha or paired-chain data limited detectable features. Across donors, most TCR sequences were observed very rarely, whereas some public TCRs were present in many individuals.

Taken from cysteine to phenylalanine, the CDR3 has 14 residues. Just the 42-base CDR3 DNA is kept, in frame starting at base 1. The germline V gene supplies CDR1 SGHRS and CDR2 YFSETQ. V and J lose 3 bases and 2 bases, and a span of 11 bases separates them. To prepare the library, the immunoSEQ multiplex PCR assay was applied. For the multiplex PCR, a mixture combining 60 forward primers for TCR Vbeta segments and 13 reverse primers for TCR Jbeta segments was used. The CDR3 region of rearranged TCR beta genes was amplified from genomic DNA with a multiplex PCR assay. The Illumina HiSeq System was used to sequence the amplified TCR beta libraries as 87-base-pair reads. The original pipeline was this. A later analysis tallied 70 million to 100 million unique TCR beta chains across the 610 or so repertoires, and some 10 million of those chains were shared by two or more donors. To remove PCR and sequencing errors, raw reads were error-corrected and collapsed into unique sequences using a nearest-neighbor algorithm that merged closely related sequences. CDR3 sequences were aligned to IMGT reference sequences to assign V, D and J gene segments. For a sequence to be retained, a match of at least six nucleotides to both a V gene segment and a J gene segment was required. Rearrangements were classified as productive when the CDR3 lacked stop codons and remained in frame with V and J, and all other rearrangements were classified as non-productive. Following IMGT convention, CDR3 was defined as the stretch from the second conserved V-encoded cysteine up to the conserved J-encoded phenylalanine. Sequences without an unambiguous match to a single V gene segment were excluded from the earlier analysis of approximately 600 of the donors. In an earlier analysis of some 590 of the donors, a V segment was called functional when productive rearrangements were above 56.7%, and segregating when the standard deviation between donors exceeded 5%. A statistical classification framework was built to diagnose cytomegalovirus status from the catalog of TCR beta chain sequences. In a later analysis, TCR nucleotide sequences were compared against IMGT/GENE-DB human TR gene sequences so that V and J genes could be assigned. Using the TCRdist pipeline, a later analysis assigned CDR3 sequences along with most-parsimonious VDJ recombination scenarios. In a later analysis, every TCR beta chain was defined by the combination of its CDR3 amino acid sequence and its V-gene family, and reads without a unique V-gene family were dropped. As a way to deal with suspected cross-contamination and a sequencing artifact, a later analysis dropped nearly 600 nucleotide sequences that were highly shared and had low generation probability. For each public chain, a later analysis derived a clonal expansion index from normalized ranks of inferred template counts within each repertoire. In a later analysis, generation probabilities were computed using a VDJ recombination model fitted to out-of-frame rearrangements, and the results were checked against IGoR. Hypergeometric tests were used in a later analysis to score TCR-TCR, TCR-HLA and TCR-CMV co-occurrence, with a repertoire-size bias correction applied to the TCR pairs. A later analysis estimated false discovery rates by permuting HLA or CMV assignments 20 times. In a later analysis, co-occurring TCRs were grouped using DBSCAN, with TCRdist sequence similarity added in when clustering inside HLA-allele-positive subsets. Repertoires with fewer than 30,000 or more than 120,000 public chains were left out of co-occurrence clustering, as were about five repertoires with anomalous nucleotide sharing. TCRdb took this table from immuneACCESS and kept in-frame rearrangements with V and J called. Such tables lack part of the clones; where checked against another copy, unresolved V genes explain under half of the gap, and the rest is unexplained. V, J and clone size were drawn from that table, and D and trimming were deduced from the DNA. This sample gives 150,000 to 200,000 clones in total; about four fifths of them show up just once. The leading ten clones occupy 1.6% of the sample.

The cohort comprised some 730 healthy bone marrow donors. At the time of sampling, all cohort members were nominally healthy, though unrecorded immune exposures were likely present. The donor tested CMV seronegative and was one of the 352 seronegative cohort members. Every donor gave a peripheral blood sample, and the peripheral blood mononuclear cells from that sample were used for TCR beta sequencing. The Qiagen DNeasy Blood Extraction Kit was used to extract genomic DNA from the blood cell samples. This TCR derives from a woman aged 45 to 65 in good health and CMV-seronegative. The source material was PBMCs. The chain links TRBV5-1 with TRBJ1-1; no confident D gene assignment can be made. For the CDR3, the sequence is CASSSSAANTEAFF. The DNA reads TGCGCCAGCAGCTCCTCGGCGGCTAACACTGAAGCTTTCTTT.